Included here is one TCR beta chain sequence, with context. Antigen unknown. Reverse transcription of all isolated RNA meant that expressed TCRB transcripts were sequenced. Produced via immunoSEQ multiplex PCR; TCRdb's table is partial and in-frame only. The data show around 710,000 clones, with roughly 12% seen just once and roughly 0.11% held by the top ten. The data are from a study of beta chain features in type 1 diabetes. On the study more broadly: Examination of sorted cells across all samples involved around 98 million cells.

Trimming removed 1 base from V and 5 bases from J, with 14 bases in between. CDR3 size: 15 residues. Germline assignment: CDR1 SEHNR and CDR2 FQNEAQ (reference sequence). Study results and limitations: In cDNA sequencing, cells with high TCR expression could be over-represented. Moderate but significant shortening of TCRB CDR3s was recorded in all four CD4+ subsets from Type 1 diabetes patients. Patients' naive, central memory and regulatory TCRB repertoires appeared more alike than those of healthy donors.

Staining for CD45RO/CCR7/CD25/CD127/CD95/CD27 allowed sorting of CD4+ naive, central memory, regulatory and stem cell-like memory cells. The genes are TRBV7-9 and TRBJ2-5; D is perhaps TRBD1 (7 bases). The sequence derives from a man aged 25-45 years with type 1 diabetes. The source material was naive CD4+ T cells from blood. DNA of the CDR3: TGTGCCAGCAGCTTAGGAGGCGGAGGGGGCGAGACCCAGTACTTC. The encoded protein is CASSLGGGGGETQYF.